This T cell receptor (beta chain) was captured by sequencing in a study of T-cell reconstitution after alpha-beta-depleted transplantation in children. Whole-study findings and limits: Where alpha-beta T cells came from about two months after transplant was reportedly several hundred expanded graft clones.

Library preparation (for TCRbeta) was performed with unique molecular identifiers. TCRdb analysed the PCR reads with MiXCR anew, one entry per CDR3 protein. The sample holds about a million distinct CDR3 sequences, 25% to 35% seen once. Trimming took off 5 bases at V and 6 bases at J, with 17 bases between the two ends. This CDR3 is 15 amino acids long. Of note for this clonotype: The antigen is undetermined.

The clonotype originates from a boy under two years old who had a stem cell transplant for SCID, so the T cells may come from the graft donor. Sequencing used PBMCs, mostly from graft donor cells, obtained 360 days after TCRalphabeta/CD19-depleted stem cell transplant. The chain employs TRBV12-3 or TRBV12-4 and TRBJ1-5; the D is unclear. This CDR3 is CASSPRGLPPQPQHF. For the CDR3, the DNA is TGTGCCAGCAGTCCCCGCGGCCTGCCTCCTCAGCCCCAGCATTTT.